This TCR beta chain originates from a study of blood T cell repertoires in COVID-19. Across the study: Sites in the United States, Italy and Spain provided acute and convalescent COVID-19 samples. Sample material is recorded as cDNA or gDNA derived from T cells, B-cell-depleted T cells, or PBMCs.

Germline V CDR1 and CDR2: SGHTA, FQGTGA. V trimming: 5 bases; J trimming: 2 bases; junction bases outside the gene matches: 3. The CDR3 length is 14 residues. Per the study methods: Estimated nucleated cell counts came from reference gene primer amplification. Generated by immunoSEQ multiplex PCR, the TCRdb table keeps only in-frame clones and is missing some. The DNA was the basis for D and trimming; V, J and clone size are from that table. The top ten hold about 8.6% of the sample, which has fewer than 40,000 clones, roughly 85% seen once. This clonotype was sampled from a man older than 75 with active COVID-19. The V and J genes are TRBV7-3 and TRBJ2-5; 9 bases agree with TRBD2. Sequencing used peripheral blood. Here the CDR3 DNA reads TGTGCCAGCAGCCCAGGACTAGCGCAAGAGACCCAGTACTTC. Protein: CASSPGLAQETQYF. Filled out from reference TRBV7-3 and TRBJ2-5, the complete variable domain reads GAGVSQTPSNKVTEKGKYVELRCDPISGHTALYWYRQSLGQGPEFLIYFQGTGAADDSGLPNDRFFAVRPEGSVSTLKIQRTERGDSAVYLCASSPGLAQETQYFGPGTRLLVL.